What follows are 25 T cell receptor beta chains derived from one specimen sequenced in a study of CD8 T cells in ankylosing spondylitis. TCRdb analysed the 5' RACE reads with MiXCR anew, one entry per CDR3 protein. The table lists 350,000 to 400,000 distinct CDR3 sequences, approximately 22% of them singletons. The source material was blood, either unsorted or a sorted T cell fraction (not recorded which). All receptors come from a male donor with ankylosing spondylitis or in good health (not recorded which).

Only a few counts were recorded for this clonotype. J is TRBJ1-1 and V is TRBV10-2; D is unclear. Trimming stripped 2 bases from V and 4 bases from J, with 11 bases between. CDR1 is WSHSY and CDR2 is SAAADI in the germline V gene. This CDR3 contains 14 residues. The CDR3 is CASSEGRSFTEAFF. The CDR3 DNA sequence: TGCGCCAGCAGTGAGGGACGGTCCTTCACTGAAGCTTTCTTT.

This clonotype was found a few times. The chain uses TRBV12-3 or TRBV12-4 and TRBJ1-5, with a weak D call TRBD1 (5 bases). With 2 bases removed from V and 5 bases from J, the gap between germline ends came to 10 bases. This CDR3 contains 14 residues. CDR3 protein: CASSLQGLYQPQHF. CDR3 in DNA: TGTGCCAGCAGTTTACAGGGACTGTATCAGCCCCAGCATTTT.

The V gene is TRBV11-2, the J gene TRBJ2-7; D is unclear. The CDR3 extends over 14 amino acids. The germline V gene has CDR1 SGHAT and CDR2 FQNNGV. V was cut by 1 base and J by 4 bases, with 11 bases left in between. CDR3 amino acids: CASSLGPTSYEQYF. The CDR3 DNA reads TGTGCCAGCAGCTTAGGTCCTACCAGTTACGAGCAGTACTTC.

The chain joins TRBV12-3 or TRBV12-4 to TRBJ2-3; 7 bases are shared with TRBD1. The ends lost 4 bases at V and 6 bases at J; junction bases unmatched: 4. CDR3 length: 13 amino acids. The CDR3 sequence: CASSWTGPDTQYF. The DNA for the CDR3 is TGTGCCAGCAGTTGGACAGGCCCCGATACGCAGTATTTT.

A few counts support this clonotype. The chain recombines TRBV7-9 with TRBJ2-2; D remains unclear. The CDR3 has 15 residues. V was clipped by 5 bases and J by 2 bases, with 12 bases between them. The germline V gene has CDR1 SEHNR and CDR2 FQNEAQ (reference sequence). The CDR3 bases are TGTGCCAGCAGCCTTTCGACGGTTAACACCGGGGAGCTGTTTTTT. It codes for CASSLSTVNTGELFF.

The table lists this clonotype with a few counts. The chain has TRBV15 and TRBJ2-2; D gene ambiguous. This CDR3 is built from 14 residues. Germline-derived CDR1 and CDR2 are LNHNV and YYDKDF (reference sequence). The CDR3 DNA reads TGTGAACACCGCAGGCGGCCACCTACCGGGGAGCTGTTTTTT. Translated, it gives CEHRRRPPTGELFF.

The genes are TRBV2 and TRBJ2-1; 7 positions agree with TRBD1. Germline trimming cut 6 bases from V and 6 bases from J; bases unmatched to any gene: 8. Germline lookup yields CDR1 SNHLY and CDR2 FYNNEI. The CDR3 spans 14 residues. CDR3 loop: CASRPDRAPNEQFF. As DNA, the CDR3 is TGTGCCAGCAGGCCCGACAGGGCTCCCAATGAGCAGTTCTTC.

The chain joins TRBV5-6 to TRBJ1-2; 9 bases match TRBD1. Trimming at V came to 1 base and at J to 14 bases, leaving 6 bases not matched to a gene. Per the germline V gene, CDR1 is SGHDT and CDR2 is YYEEEE. The CDR3 totals 12 residues. The CDR3 protein is CASSLMGQGPTF. The CDR3 DNA sequence: TGTGCCAGCAGCTTGATGGGACAGGGTCCTACCTTC.

Written as DNA, the CDR3 is TGTGCCAGCAGCTTAGTAGCGGCGCAGTATTTT. It encodes CASSLVAAQYF. The rearrangement uses TRBV11-2 and TRBJ2-3; maybe TRBD2 (6 bases). V dropped 1 base and J dropped 10 bases, with 6 bases sitting between them. The CDR3 consists of 11 residues. CDR1 is SGHAT and CDR2 is FQNNGV in the germline V gene.

The CDR3 DNA reads as TGTGCCAGCAGCTACGACCGAAACTCTGGAAACACCATATATTTT. Its translation is CASSYDRNSGNTIYF. The rearrangement uses TRBV21-1 and TRBJ1-3. TRBV21-1 is recorded as a pseudogene. The CDR3 loop spans 15 amino acids.

This clonotype has just a few counts. The V and J genes are TRBV10-2 and TRBJ2-1, with 11 bases matching TRBD2. From germline, CDR1 is WSHSY and CDR2 SAAADI. The V and J ends lost 3 bases and 1 base, in that order; junction bases with no gene match: 5. This CDR3 comprises 17 residues. The CDR3 bases are TGCGCCAGCAGTGAAAGACTAGCGGGAATTTCCTACAATGAGCAGTTCTTC. This encodes CASSERLAGISYNEQFF.

CDR3 DNA: TGTGCCAGCAGTGAAGCGGGGGCCCCTATCTACAATGAGCAGTTCTTC. It is translated as CASSEAGAPIYNEQFF. V and J are TRBV6-1 and TRBJ2-1; a possible D gene is TRBD1 (6 bases). Germline loops: CDR1 MNHNS, CDR2 SASEGT. The germline V and J ends were trimmed by 0 bases and 3 bases, with 12 bases remaining between them. This CDR3 has 16 amino acids.

The chain uses TRBV6-2 or TRBV6-3 and TRBJ2-3, with D perhaps assigned TRBD1 or TRBD2 (6 bases each). This CDR3 is built from 15 residues. The V gene's germline CDR1 is MNHEY and CDR2 SVGEGT. V lost 0 bases and J lost 4, with 11 bases in between. CDR3 sequence: CASSYSEGGADTQYF. The CDR3, as DNA: TGTGCCAGCAGTTACTCCGAGGGGGGCGCAGATACGCAGTATTTT.

The rearrangement joins TRBV4-1 to TRBJ2-7, with D unresolved. The V end lost 0 bases, the J end lost 2 bases, and 11 bases lay between the germline ends. The germline gives CDR1 MGHRA, CDR2 YSYEKL. The CDR3 length is 15 residues. In DNA, the CDR3 is TGCGCCAGCAGCCAAGATACCAGCGATGCCTACGAGCAGTACTTC. It yields the protein CASSQDTSDAYEQYF.

As concerns this clonotype: At one end, the junction sequence differs from germline, possibly due to a read error. The rearrangement uses TRBV2 and TRBJ2-1; maybe TRBD2 (5 bases). This CDR3 spans 12 amino acids. The V gene's germline CDR1 is SNHLY and CDR2 FYNNEI. The CDR3 loop reads CASREVSDEQFF. The CDR3 bases are TGTGCCAGCAGGGAGGTTAGCGATGAGCAGTTCTTT.

CDR3 sequence reads: CASSIGLLGLVTGELFF. The CDR3 DNA sequence: TGTGCCAGTAGTATAGGCCTTCTAGGGCTAGTCACCGGGGAGCTGTTTTTT. V and J are TRBV19 and TRBJ2-2; D gene ambiguous. Germline V gene sequence: CDR1 LNHDA, CDR2 SQIVND (reference sequence). Trimming left V 1 base short and J 4 bases short, with 16 bases between. The CDR3 runs to 17 residues.

The genes are TRBV20-1 and TRBJ2-7, with D maybe TRBD1 (6 bases). The CDR3 totals 15 residues. Deletions cut 5 bases from V and 3 bases from J, with 20 bases between. Germline V gene lookup returns CDR1 DFQATT and CDR2 SNEGSKA (reference sequence). Here the CDR3 DNA reads TGCAGTGCTCCAAAGGGGGACAAGGGGATCTACGAGCAGTACTTC. Encoded protein: CSAPKGDKGIYEQYF.

This clonotype was counted at least ten times. The gene calls are TRBV9 and TRBJ1-6; no definite D call. The germline CDR1 and CDR2 sequences are SGDLS and YYNGEE. This CDR3 has 14 residues. V shed 0 bases and J shed 8 bases, with 9 bases lying between them. This CDR3 reads CASSVGGWDSPLHF. The CDR3 DNA follows: TGTGCCAGCAGCGTAGGGGGTTGGGATTCACCCCTCCACTTT.

This clonotype came up a few times. Relative to the germline gene, one junction end is altered; a read error may explain this. The gene calls are TRBV7-7 and TRBJ2-5; TRBD2 is a possible D gene (5 bases). CDR1 SSHAT and CDR2 FNYEAQ come from the germline V gene (reference sequence). There are 15 residues in the CDR3. Here the CDR3 DNA reads TGTGCTAGCAGCTTAGCGATAGTAGCCGGAGAGACCCAGTACTTC. Translated: CASSLAIVAGETQYF.

The chain recombines TRBV27 with TRBJ1-2, with D uncertain. Trimming took off 2 bases at V and 1 base at J, with 5 bases between the two ends. Germline CDR1 MNHEY, CDR2 SMNVEV (reference sequence). The CDR3 spans 13 residues. The CDR3: CASSLTVNYGYTF. The CDR3 DNA is TGTGCCAGCAGTTTAACCGTTAACTATGGCTACACCTTC.

This clonotype was picked up many times. The chain has TRBV10-3 and TRBJ1-5; D uncertain. CDR1 is ENHRY, CDR2 SYGVKD, per germline. V shed 0 bases and J shed 2 bases, with 14 bases lying between them. There are 17 residues in the CDR3. CDR3 in amino acids: CAISESSILDGNQPQHF. The CDR3 DNA follows: TGTGCCATCAGTGAGTCGAGCATCCTCGACGGCAATCAGCCCCAGCATTTT.

This clonotype was counted a few times. The chain employs TRBV5-5 and TRBJ2-4; tentatively, D is TRBD1 (6 bases). This CDR3 region has 15 residues. V lost 0 bases, J lost 6 bases, and 13 bases lay in between. Germline V lookup: CDR1 SGHKS, CDR2 YYEKEE (reference sequence). DNA for the CDR3: TGTGCCAGCAGCTTGGAGACAGGCCTATTAAACATTCAGTACTTC. This gives the protein CASSLETGLLNIQYF.

This clonotype has just a few counts. The J gene is TRBJ1-4, the V gene TRBV20-1, with a weak D call TRBD1 (6 bases). CDR3 size: 12 residues. Germline CDR1 is DFQATT and CDR2 is SNEGSKA (reference sequence). Trimming stripped 5 bases from V and 7 bases from J, with 11 bases between. CDR3 bases: TGCAGTGCTTGGGACACGGGTGAAAAACTGTTTTTT. Encoded protein: CSAWDTGEKLFF.

The CDR3 sequence is CASSLAPLAGASSYNEQFF. The CDR3 bases are TGTGCCAGCAGCTTAGCCCCTCTAGCGGGGGCGAGCTCCTACAATGAGCAGTTCTTC. V usage is TRBV11-1 and J usage is TRBJ2-1; 10 nucleotides match TRBD2. The CDR3 is made up of 19 amino acids. Germline V gives CDR1 SGHAT, CDR2 FQDESV (reference sequence). V shed 0 bases, J shed 0 bases, and the junction held 8 bases outside the gene matches. Variable domain in full (rest from reference TRBV11-1 and TRBJ2-1): EAEVAQSPRYKITEKSQAVAFWCDPISGHATLYWYRQILGQGPELLVQFQDESVVDDSQLPKDRFSAERLKGVDSTLKIQPAELGDSAMYLCASSLAPLAGASSYNEQFFGPGTRLTVL.

The chain is built from TRBV9 and TRBJ1-1; D is uncertain. Trimming left V 3 bases short and J 2 bases short, with 17 bases between. CDR3 length equals 16 residues. Germline V gives CDR1 SGDLS, CDR2 YYNGEE. The CDR3 DNA sequence: TGTGCCAGCAGCGGGAGACAACAGTACCCAAACACTGAAGCTTTCTTT. This encodes CASSGRQQYPNTEAFF.